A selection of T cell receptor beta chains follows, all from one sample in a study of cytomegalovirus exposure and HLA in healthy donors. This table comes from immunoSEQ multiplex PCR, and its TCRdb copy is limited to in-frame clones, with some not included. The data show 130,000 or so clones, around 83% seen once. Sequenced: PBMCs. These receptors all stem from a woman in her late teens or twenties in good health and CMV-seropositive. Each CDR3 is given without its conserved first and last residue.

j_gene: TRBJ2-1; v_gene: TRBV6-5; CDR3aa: ASSPDRDPYNEQF
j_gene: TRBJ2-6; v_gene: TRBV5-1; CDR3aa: ASSLGGAGANVLT
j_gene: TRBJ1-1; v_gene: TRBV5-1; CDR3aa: ASSLSRVGNTEAF
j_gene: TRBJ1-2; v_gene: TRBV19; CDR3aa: ASSIGAEINYGYT
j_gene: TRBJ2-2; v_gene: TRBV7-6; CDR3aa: ASRAGGRTGELF
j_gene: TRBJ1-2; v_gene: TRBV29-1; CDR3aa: SVGDTRGYT
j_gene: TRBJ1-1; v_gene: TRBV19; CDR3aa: ASSIGHLDTEAF
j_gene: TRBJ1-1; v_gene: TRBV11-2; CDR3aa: ASSFIYGVNTEAF
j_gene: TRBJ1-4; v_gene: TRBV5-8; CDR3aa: ASSLGAGAKLF
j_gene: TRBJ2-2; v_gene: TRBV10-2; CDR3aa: ASSEMGGTGELF
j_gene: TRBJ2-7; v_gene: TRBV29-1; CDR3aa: SVATSYEQY
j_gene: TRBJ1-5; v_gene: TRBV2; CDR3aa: ASTSGGDSNQPQH
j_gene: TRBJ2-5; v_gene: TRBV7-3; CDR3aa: ASSSSGEETQY
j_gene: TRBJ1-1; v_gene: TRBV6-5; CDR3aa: ASSPFQGGEEAF
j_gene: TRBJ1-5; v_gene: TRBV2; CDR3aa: ASSNRQWRAEDQPQH
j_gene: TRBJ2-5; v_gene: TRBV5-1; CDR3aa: ASSLSRVEETQY
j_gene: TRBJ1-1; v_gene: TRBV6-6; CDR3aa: ASSYGGQGLNTEAF
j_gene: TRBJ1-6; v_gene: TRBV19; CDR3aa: ASGYGGGSPLH
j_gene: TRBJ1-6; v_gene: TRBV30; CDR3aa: ASSGQGKNSPLH
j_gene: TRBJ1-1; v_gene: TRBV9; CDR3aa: ASRESVGGEAF
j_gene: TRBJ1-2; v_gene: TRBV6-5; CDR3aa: ASKKDREINYGYT
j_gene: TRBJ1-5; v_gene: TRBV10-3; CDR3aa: AISEGQGYHQPQH
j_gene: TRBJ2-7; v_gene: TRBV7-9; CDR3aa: SSSYSSGYEQY
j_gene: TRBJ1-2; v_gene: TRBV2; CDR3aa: ASSEVRRASNYGYT
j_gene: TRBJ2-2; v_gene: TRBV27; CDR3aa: ASSRTEGGELF
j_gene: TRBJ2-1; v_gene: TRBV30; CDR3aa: AWNPWGGAGNEQF
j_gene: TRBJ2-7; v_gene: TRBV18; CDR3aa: ASSPPGTPYEQY
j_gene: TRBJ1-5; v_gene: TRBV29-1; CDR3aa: SVGDNSNQPQH
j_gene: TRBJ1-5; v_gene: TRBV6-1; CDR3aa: ASSEMRGYNQPQH
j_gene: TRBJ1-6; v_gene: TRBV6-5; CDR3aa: ASSNFLRDKRSPLH
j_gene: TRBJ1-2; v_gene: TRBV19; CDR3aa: ASSILDRFYT
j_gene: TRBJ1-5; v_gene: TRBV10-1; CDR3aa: ASVVGQGTAQPQH
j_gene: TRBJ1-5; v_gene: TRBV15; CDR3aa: ATSRARMQPQH
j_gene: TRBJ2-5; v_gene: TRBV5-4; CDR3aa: ASSLGAGLQETQY
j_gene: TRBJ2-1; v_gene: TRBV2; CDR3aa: ASSDQGAAYNEQF
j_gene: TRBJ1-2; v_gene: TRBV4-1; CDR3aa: ASSQKQGYT
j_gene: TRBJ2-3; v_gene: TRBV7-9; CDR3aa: ASSLLLEADTQY
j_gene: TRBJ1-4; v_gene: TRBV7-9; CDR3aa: ASSSLEAREKLF
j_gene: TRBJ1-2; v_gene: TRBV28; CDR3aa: ASSWPSLAGNGYT
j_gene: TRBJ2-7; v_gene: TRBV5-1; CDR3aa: ASSLGTGDEQY
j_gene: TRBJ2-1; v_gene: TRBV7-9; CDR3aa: ASSLIGRWQF
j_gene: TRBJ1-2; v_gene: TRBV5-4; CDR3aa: ASSPTGGSNYGYT
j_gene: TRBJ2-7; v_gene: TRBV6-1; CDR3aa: ASTFREGTYEQY
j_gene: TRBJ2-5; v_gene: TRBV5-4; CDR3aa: ASSQGLAVQETQY
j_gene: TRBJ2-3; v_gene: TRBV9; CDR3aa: ASSVGVQSTDTQY
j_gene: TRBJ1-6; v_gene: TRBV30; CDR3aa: AWSRDRGSYNSPLH
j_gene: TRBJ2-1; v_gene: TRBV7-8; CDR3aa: ASSLVSGGTGSYNEQF
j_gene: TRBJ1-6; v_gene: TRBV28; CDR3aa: ASSYRDRGSPLH
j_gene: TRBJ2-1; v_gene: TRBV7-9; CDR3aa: ASSSPNTLHEQF
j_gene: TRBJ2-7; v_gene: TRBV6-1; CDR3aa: ASSLSGGDSYEQY
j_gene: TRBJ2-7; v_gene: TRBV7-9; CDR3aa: SSSSAGGSPGQGGNEQY
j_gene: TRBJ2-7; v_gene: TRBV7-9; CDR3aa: ASSLVSGGTYEQY
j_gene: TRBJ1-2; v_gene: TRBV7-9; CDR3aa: SSSSTSPSGYGYT
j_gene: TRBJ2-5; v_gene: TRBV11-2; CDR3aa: ASSPSTGETQY